This T cell receptor (beta chain) was retrieved from a study of T-cell reconstitution after alpha-beta-depleted transplantation in children. Whole-study results and caveats: Approximately two months post-transplant, alpha-beta T cells reportedly originated from several hundred expanded graft clones. Surviving recipient T cells and thymic progenitors accounted for the high day-60 TCRbeta diversity observed in some patients.

At least ten counts were recorded for this clonotype. What it binds is not known. Unique molecular identifiers featured in how the TCRbeta library was prepared. TCRdb recomputed calls from the PCR reads with MiXCR, one row per CDR3 protein. The sample records over 100,000 distinct CDR3 sequences, over 9% being singletons. The origin of this receptor is a boy between 2 and 15 years old with acute lymphoblastic leukemia, due to receive a stem cell transplant. The starting material was PBMCs, obtained before TCRalphabeta/CD19-depleted stem cell transplant.

The CDR3 sequence: CASSLPGRDEQFF. As DNA, the CDR3 is TGTGCCAGCAGTTTACCGGGAAGGGATGAGCAGTTCTTC. V is TRBV12-3 or TRBV12-4 and J is TRBJ2-1; D is possibly TRBD2 (5 bases). Trimming shortened V by 2 bases and J by 8 bases, and 10 bases separated the two germline ends. The CDR3 has 13 residues.